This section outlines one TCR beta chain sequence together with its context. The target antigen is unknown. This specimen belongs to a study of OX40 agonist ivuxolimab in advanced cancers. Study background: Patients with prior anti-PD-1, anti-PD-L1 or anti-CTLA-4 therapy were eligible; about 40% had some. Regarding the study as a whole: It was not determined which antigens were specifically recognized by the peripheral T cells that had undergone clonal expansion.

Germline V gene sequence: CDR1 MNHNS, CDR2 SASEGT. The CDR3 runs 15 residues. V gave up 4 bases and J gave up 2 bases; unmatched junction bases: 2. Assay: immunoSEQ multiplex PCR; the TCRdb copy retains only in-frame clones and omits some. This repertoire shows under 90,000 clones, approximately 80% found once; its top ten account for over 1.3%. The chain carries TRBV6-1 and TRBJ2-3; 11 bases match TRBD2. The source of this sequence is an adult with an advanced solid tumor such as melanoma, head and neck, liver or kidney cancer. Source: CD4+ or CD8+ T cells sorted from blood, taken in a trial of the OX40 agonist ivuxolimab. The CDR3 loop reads CASSASGGYTDTQYF. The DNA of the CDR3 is TGTGCCAGCAGTGCTAGCGGGGGGTACACAGATACGCAGTATTTT.